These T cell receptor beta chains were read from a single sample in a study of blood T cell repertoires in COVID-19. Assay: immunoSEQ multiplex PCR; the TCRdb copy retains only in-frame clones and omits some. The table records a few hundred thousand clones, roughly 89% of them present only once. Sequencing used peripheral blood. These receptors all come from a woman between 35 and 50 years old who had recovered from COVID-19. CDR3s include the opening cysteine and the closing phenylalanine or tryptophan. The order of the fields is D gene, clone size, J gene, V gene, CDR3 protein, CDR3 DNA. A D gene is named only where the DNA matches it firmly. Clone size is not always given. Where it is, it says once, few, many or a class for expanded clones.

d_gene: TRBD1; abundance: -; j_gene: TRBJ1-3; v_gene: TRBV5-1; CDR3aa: CASSLAVQDRGGLSGNTIYF; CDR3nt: TGCGCCAGCAGCTTGGCCGTACAGGACAGGGGCGGACTCTCTGGAAACACCATATATTTT
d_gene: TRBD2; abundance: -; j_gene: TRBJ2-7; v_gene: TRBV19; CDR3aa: CASSKQTSGEFSYEQYF; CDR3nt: TGTGCCAGTAGTAAACAGACTAGCGGGGAGTTTTCCTACGAGCAGTACTTC
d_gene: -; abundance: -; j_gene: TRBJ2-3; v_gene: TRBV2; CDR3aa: CASSHSTESTDTQYF; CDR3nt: TGTGCCAGCAGCCACTCGACAGAGAGCACAGATACGCAGTATTTT
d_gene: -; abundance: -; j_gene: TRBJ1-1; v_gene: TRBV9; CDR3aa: CASSVAGTYGVTEAFF; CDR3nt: TGTGCCAGCAGCGTAGCGGGAACGTATGGGGTGACTGAAGCTTTCTTT
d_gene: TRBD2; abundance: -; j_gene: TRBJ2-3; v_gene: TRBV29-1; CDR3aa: CSVEDSSGSRYAVTDTQYF; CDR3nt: TGCAGCGTTGAAGATTCGAGCGGGAGTAGGTACGCGGTCACGGATACGCAGTATTTT
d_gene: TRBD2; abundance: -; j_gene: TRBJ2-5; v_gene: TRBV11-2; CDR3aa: CASSGLAGGLQETQYF; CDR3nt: TGTGCCAGCAGCGGCTTAGCGGGAGGTTTACAAGAGACCCAGTACTTC
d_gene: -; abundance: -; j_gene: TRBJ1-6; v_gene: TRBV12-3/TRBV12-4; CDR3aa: CASSFGPGSPLHF; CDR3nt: TGTGCCAGCAGTTTTGGCCCGGGGTCACCCCTCCACTTT
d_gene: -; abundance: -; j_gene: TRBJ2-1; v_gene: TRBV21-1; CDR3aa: CASRPPLIAGVYNEQFF; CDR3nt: TGTGCCAGCAGACCACCTCTTATAGCGGGAGTCTACAATGAGCAGTTCTTC
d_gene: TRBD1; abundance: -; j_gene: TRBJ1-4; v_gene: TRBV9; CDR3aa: CASSPGTAQKLFF; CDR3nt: TGTGCCAGCAGCCCAGGGACAGCCCAGAAACTGTTTTTT
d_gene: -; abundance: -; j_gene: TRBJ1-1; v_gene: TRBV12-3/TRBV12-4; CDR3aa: CASTWATLEAFF; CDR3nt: TGTGCCAGCACTTGGGCCACCCTTGAAGCTTTCTTT
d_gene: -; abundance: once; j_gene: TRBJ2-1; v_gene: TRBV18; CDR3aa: CASSGPSLSYNEQFF; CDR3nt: TGTGCCAGCTCAGGGCCTTCCCTTTCCTACAATGAGCAGTTCTTC
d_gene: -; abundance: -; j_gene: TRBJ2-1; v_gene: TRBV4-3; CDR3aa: CASSPYRASTNEQFF; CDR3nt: TGCGCCAGCAGCCCCTATCGGGCTAGCACCAATGAGCAGTTCTTC
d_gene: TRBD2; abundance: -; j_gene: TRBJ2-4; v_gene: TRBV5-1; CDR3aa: CASSLAGGPLLMGNIQYF; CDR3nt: TGCGCCAGCAGCCTAGCGGGGGGGCCGTTACTGATGGGAAACATTCAGTACTTC
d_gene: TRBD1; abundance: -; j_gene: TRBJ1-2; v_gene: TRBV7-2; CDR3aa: CASSSGQGRGYTF; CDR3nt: TGTGCCAGCAGCTCCGGACAGGGAAGGGGCTACACCTTC